This TCR beta chain appears in the sequencing data of a study of T cells in Graves' hyperthyroidism and ophthalmopathy. TCR beta CDR3 regions were amplified from RNA. Using the HTBI primer set, a first-round RT-PCR was run on the TCR CDR3. TCRdb used MiXCR to reprocess the multiplex PCR reads, holding one entry per CDR3 protein. The table shows roughly 700,000 distinct CDR3 sequences, with around 15% occurring only once. This clonotype was found many times. Looked up from germline, CDR1 is MDHEN and CDR2 is SYDVKM. The CDR3 is made up of 14 amino acids. Trimming pared 2 bases from V and 3 bases from J, leaving 10 bases between.

The sequencing input was blood. The source of this sequence is a man aged 50 to 59 with Graves' hyperthyroidism. The chain carries TRBV28 and TRBJ1-1; D not resolved. CDR3 in DNA: TGTGCCAGCAGTTTAAGGGCGTCGCACACTGAAGCTTTCTTT. Residues: CASSLRASHTEAFF.